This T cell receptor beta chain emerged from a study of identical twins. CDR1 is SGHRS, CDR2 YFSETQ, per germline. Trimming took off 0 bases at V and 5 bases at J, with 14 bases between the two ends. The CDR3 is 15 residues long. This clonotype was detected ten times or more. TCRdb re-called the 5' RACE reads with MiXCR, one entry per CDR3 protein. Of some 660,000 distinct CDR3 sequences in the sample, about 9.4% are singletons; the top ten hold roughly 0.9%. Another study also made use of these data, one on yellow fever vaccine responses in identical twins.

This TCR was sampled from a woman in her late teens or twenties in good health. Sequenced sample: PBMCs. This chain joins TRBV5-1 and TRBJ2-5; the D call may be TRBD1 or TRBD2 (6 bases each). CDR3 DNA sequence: TGCGCCAGCAGCTTGGCAGGGGACTTATACGAGACCCAGTACTTC. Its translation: CASSLAGDLYETQYF.